This T cell receptor beta chain was sequenced for a study of PD-1 blockade in classical Hodgkin lymphoma. V lost 0 bases, J lost 0 bases, and 9 bases lay in between. This CDR3 is built from 15 residues. Per the germline V gene, CDR1 is SGDLS and CDR2 is YYNGEE. Relapse was seen in all patients after autologous stem cell transplantation, and brentuximab vedotin exposure was variable. General study points: Healthy donors were reported to have higher baseline TCR diversity than newly diagnosed patients.

TCRdb's copy holds only in-frame clones and misses some; the assay was immunoSEQ multiplex PCR. The sample has about 24,000 clones, 69% seen once; the top ten hold 2.5% to 4%. Comments on this clone: The antigen is undetermined.

Source: peripheral blood mononuclear cells (PBMCs), taken at baseline. The genes are TRBV9 and TRBJ1-1; the D is unclear. This receptor was identified in a human donor with classical Hodgkin lymphoma. In nucleotides, the CDR3 is TGTGCCAGCAGCGTAGGAGGCAACATGAACACTGAAGCTTTCTTT. Encoded protein: CASSVGGNMNTEAFF.